What follows describes a single T cell receptor (beta chain). The data are from a study of blood T cell repertoires in COVID-19. Background on the study: Acute and convalescent COVID-19 samples came from the United States, Italy and Spain. T cells, B-cell-depleted T cells, or PBMCs supplied cDNA or gDNA.

The CDR3 totals 14 residues. With V trimmed by 6 bases and J by 8 bases, 6 bases remained unmatched. Germline V gene sequence: CDR1 WNHNN, CDR2 SYGVQD (reference sequence). Per the study methods: Amplification of reference gene primers provided the estimated nucleated cell counts. Clones were sequenced by immunoSEQ multiplex PCR, and TCRdb holds only the in-frame ones, with some missing. That table furnishes V, J and clone size, whereas the DNA furnished D and trimming. The sample has approximately 60,000 clones; 78% are singletons. Sequenced material: peripheral blood. The gene calls are TRBV10-1 and TRBJ2-1, with 11 nucleotides matching TRBD1. The sequence derives from a man aged 55 to 70 with COVID-19, enrolled during active disease. CDR3 in amino acids: CASRPGQGGDEQFF. In DNA form, the CDR3 reads TGCGCCAGCAGACCGGGACAGGGGGGAGATGAGCAGTTCTTC.